This passage covers 21 T cell receptor beta chains from one sample sequenced in a study of T-cell reconstitution after alpha-beta-depleted transplantation in children. Unique molecular identifiers tagged the TCRbeta library. MiXCR, run by TCRdb on the PCR reads, gives a single entry per CDR3 protein. The sample contains some 640,000 distinct CDR3 sequences, roughly 17% of which appear only once. The specimen comprised PBMCs from the stem cell graft donor, sampled from the stem cell graft. These receptors all stem from a human donor who donated a stem cell graft to a child with acute myeloid leukemia.

CDR3 in DNA: TGTGCCAGCAGTTTAACCCAGGGCGCCTCTTATGGCTACACCTTC. Translation: CASSLTQGASYGYTF. The rearrangement links TRBV12-3 or TRBV12-4 to TRBJ1-2, with D perhaps TRBD1 (5 bases). The V and J ends lost 2 bases and 5 bases respectively, with 15 bases between them. CDR3 length equals 15 residues.

The chain uses TRBV24-1 and TRBJ2-1; 7 bases are a match to TRBD1. There are 13 residues in the CDR3. The junction had 5 bases not matched to a gene; V was cut back by 9 bases and J by 4 bases. Germline assignment: CDR1 KGHDR and CDR2 SFDVKD. The CDR3 reads CATGQDGYNEQFF. CDR3 nucleotide sequence: TGTGCCACCGGACAGGACGGATACAATGAGCAGTTCTTC.

In nucleotides, the CDR3 is TGTGCCAGCAGCGGGCGGGACAGGAGCTCCTACGAGCAGTACTTC. Protein sequence: CASSGRDRSSYEQYF. The chain is built from TRBV9 and TRBJ2-7, with 8 bases that match TRBD1. The CDR3 runs 15 residues. Looked up from germline, CDR1 is SGDLS and CDR2 is YYNGEE. V trimming: 3 bases; J trimming: 0 bases; junction bases outside the gene matches: 5. Drawing the rest from reference TRBV9 and TRBJ2-7, the complete variable domain is DSGVTQTPKHLITATGQRVTLRCSPRSGDLSVYWYQQSLDQGLQFLIQYYNGEERAKGNILERFSAQQFPDLHSELNLSSLELGDSALYFCASSGRDRSSYEQYFGPGTRLTVT.

This clonotype has at least ten counts. V and J are TRBV13 and TRBJ2-1, with D possibly matching TRBD2 (6 bases). CDR1 and CDR2 from the germline V gene are PRHDT and FYEKMQ (reference sequence). This CDR3 is built from 13 residues. V lost 5 bases, J lost 10 bases, and 15 bases lay in between. CDR3 in amino acids: CASSGGTGAEQFF. The CDR3 nucleotides read TGTGCCAGCAGCGGGGGGACGGGTGCGGAGCAGTTCTTC.

The chain has TRBV4-1 and TRBJ1-5; a weak D match, TRBD1 (5 bases). The V gene lost 0 bases and the J gene lost 4 bases, with 7 bases spanning the gap. The CDR3 spans 14 residues. CDR1 and CDR2 (germline): MGHRA, YSYEKL. The CDR3 reads CASSQEWGNQPQHF. CDR3 in DNA: TGCGCCAGCAGCCAAGAATGGGGGAATCAGCCCCAGCATTTT.

This clonotype has ten or more counts. The CDR3 region has the DNA TGCAGTGCTAGAGCGGTCAGCACCTACAATGAGCAGTTCTTC. Translating it yields CSARAVSTYNEQFF. V gene TRBV20-1 combines with J gene TRBJ2-1; D is unresolved. The CDR3 is 14 residues long. V was clipped by 1 base and J by 2 bases, with 9 bases between them. CDR1 DFQATT and CDR2 SNEGSKA come from the germline V gene (reference sequence).

The gene calls are TRBV6-1 and TRBJ1-5, with D unclear. Trimming removed 1 base at V and 0 bases at J, with 7 bases between. Looked up from germline, CDR1 is MNHNS and CDR2 is SASEGT. The CDR3 is 15 amino acids. This CDR3 reads CASSEVTVSNQPQHF. In DNA form, the CDR3 reads TGTGCCAGCAGTGAAGTTACGGTTAGCAATCAGCCCCAGCATTTT.

This clonotype was observed many times. J is TRBJ1-1 and V is TRBV28; the D is unclear. V was pared by 7 bases and J by 4 bases, with 10 bases between. CDR3 size: 12 residues. Germline V gives CDR1 MDHEN, CDR2 SYDVKM. The CDR3 loop reads CASIVSRTEAFF. The DNA of the CDR3 is TGTGCCAGCATTGTCAGTCGCACTGAAGCTTTCTTT.

At least ten counts were recorded for this clonotype. The chain has TRBV11-2 and TRBJ1-1, with D unclear. The CDR3 extends over 15 amino acids. Germline values: CDR1 SGHAT, CDR2 FQNNGV. V gave up 3 bases and J gave up 0 bases, with 11 bases separating them. CDR3 bases: TGTGCCAGCAGCTTGCAAGGACGGGTGAACACTGAAGCTTTCTTT. Translating gives CASSLQGRVNTEAFF.

This clonotype has a count of ten or more. V and J are TRBV5-6 and TRBJ2-7; the D is unclear. Trimming removed 1 base from V and 6 bases from J, with 8 bases in between. CDR1 and CDR2 (germline): SGHDT, YYEEEE. There are 12 residues in the CDR3. Here the CDR3 DNA reads TGTGCCAGCAGCTTGATGGGCGGCGAGCAGTACGTC. Protein sequence: CASSLMGGEQYV.

This clonotype came up many times. The chain joins TRBV20-1 to TRBJ1-1; D is ambiguous. Germline V gives CDR1 DFQATT, CDR2 SNEGSKA (reference sequence). The germline V and J ends were trimmed by 0 bases and 1 base, with 9 bases remaining between them. The CDR3 is made up of 14 amino acids. The CDR3 is CSARDLHGNTEAFF. CDR3 nucleotide sequence: TGCAGTGCTAGAGATCTTCACGGGAACACTGAAGCTTTCTTT.

This clonotype was observed a few times. V gene TRBV5-1 combines with J gene TRBJ2-4; D possibly matches TRBD1 or TRBD2 (5 bases each). V lost 0 bases and J lost 0, with 10 bases in between. CDR3 size: 16 residues. Germline CDR1 SGHRS, CDR2 YFSETQ. The CDR3 DNA reads as TGCGCCAGCAGCTTGGGTATTGGGGGAGCCAAAAACATTCAGTACTTC. Amino acid sequence: CASSLGIGGAKNIQYF.

This chain links TRBV12-3 or TRBV12-4 with TRBJ2-6, with D perhaps matching TRBD1 or TRBD2 (5 bases each). With 3 bases removed from V and 2 bases from J, the gap between germline ends came to 17 bases. The CDR3 contains 18 residues. CDR3 nucleotide sequence: TGTGCCAGCAGTTTCGGGGCAGACGGTAGAGCTGGGGCCAACGTCCTGACTTTC. Amino acid sequence: CASSFGADGRAGANVLTF.

This clonotype appeared many times. The J gene is TRBJ2-1, the V gene TRBV27, with 7 bases lining up with TRBD2. CDR1 is MNHEY, CDR2 SMNVEV, per germline (reference sequence). With V trimmed by 8 bases and J by 0 bases, 7 bases remained unmatched. This CDR3 has 15 residues. The CDR3 bases are TGTGCCAGCGGGGGGGTGGAAAGCTCCTACAATGAGCAGTTCTTC. The encoded protein is CASGGVESSYNEQFF.

J is TRBJ1-1 and V is TRBV5-1; D is possibly TRBD1 (5 bases). CDR1 and CDR2 from the germline V gene are SGHRS and YFSETQ. V lost 7 bases, J lost 0 bases, and 13 bases lay in between. The CDR3 is 14 residues long. In DNA form, the CDR3 reads TGCGCCAGCGGCGTAAGGGGAGTGAACACTGAAGCTTTCTTT. This sequence encodes CASGVRGVNTEAFF.

This clonotype was picked up many times. The rearrangement uses TRBV6-4 and TRBJ2-1; 8 bases are a match to TRBD1. The ends lost 6 bases at V and 4 bases at J; junction bases unmatched: 26. CDR1 and CDR2 from the germline V gene are MRHNA and SNTAGT. The CDR3 is 21 residues long. The CDR3 loop is CASRINARDRLGGLTYNEQFF. In DNA, the CDR3 is TGTGCCAGCAGGATAAATGCGCGGGACAGGTTGGGCGGTCTGACGTACAATGAGCAGTTCTTC.

This clonotype showed up many times. The chain carries TRBV5-1 and TRBJ1-1, with a weak D call TRBD1 (5 bases). Trimming left V 3 bases short and J 2 bases short, with 11 bases between. This CDR3 comprises 14 residues. CDR1 is SGHRS, CDR2 YFSETQ, per germline. CDR3 sequence reads: CASSSWDENTEAFF. CDR3 coding DNA: TGCGCCAGCAGCTCCTGGGACGAAAACACTGAAGCTTTCTTT.

This clonotype was counted ten times or more. V gene TRBV29-1 combines with J gene TRBJ1-2; no clear D. Germline V lookup: CDR1 SQVTM, CDR2 ANQGSEA. The CDR3 loop spans 10 amino acids. Trimming took off 6 bases at V and 5 bases at J, with 7 bases between the two ends. DNA of the CDR3: TGCAGCGTATCCCCTTATGGCTACACCTTC. Translating it yields CSVSPYGYTF. Supplemented by reference TRBV29-1 and TRBJ1-2, the full variable domain reads SAVISQKPSRDICQRGTSLTIQCQVDSQVTMMFWYRQQPGQSLTLIATANQGSEATYESGFVIDKFPISRPNLTFSTLTVSNMSPEDSSIYLCSVSPYGYTFGSGTRLTVV.

This chain uses TRBV24-1 with TRBJ2-4; D possibly corresponds to TRBD2 (5 bases). The CDR3 consists of 16 residues. Trimming pared 2 bases from V and 2 bases from J, leaving 12 bases between. CDR1 is KGHDR and CDR2 is SFDVKD in the germline V gene. The CDR3 coding sequence is TGTGCCACCAGTGATTCAAGGACGGGGACCAAAAACATTCAGTACTTC. Protein: CATSDSRTGTKNIQYF.

This clonotype was picked up a small number of times. This chain connects TRBV7-9 to TRBJ1-4; a possible D gene is TRBD1 (6 bases). Germline-derived CDR1 and CDR2 are SEHNR and FQNEAQ (reference sequence). The CDR3 is made up of 17 amino acids. V dropped 3 bases and J dropped 0 bases, with 14 bases sitting between them. The CDR3 spells CASSFGRGVTTNEKLFF. The CDR3 DNA is TGTGCCAGCAGCTTTGGCAGGGGAGTAACAACTAATGAAAAACTGTTTTTT.

Ten or more counts support this clonotype. This chain uses TRBV12-3 or TRBV12-4 with TRBJ1-2; 7 nucleotides line up with TRBD1. With 5 bases clipped from V and 2 bases from J, the junction kept 8 bases outside the gene matches. The CDR3 sequence is 15 residues long. The CDR3 nucleotides are TGTGCCAGCAGTGTGCGACAGGGCACCAACTATGGCTACACCTTC. Translation: CASSVRQGTNYGYTF.